A single sample gave rise to the 20 T cell receptor beta chains below, sequenced in a study of kidney transplant recipient with SARS-CoV-2 infection. TCRdb fed the reads into MiXCR, producing one record per CDR3 protein. The table has 200,000 to 300,000 distinct CDR3 sequences, less than 35% seen once. The input for sequencing was a blood sample, taken at baseline and on approximately day 120 from a kidney transplant recipient. The receptors here all came from a young adult male patient who had COVID-19 and was a kidney transplant recipient. The T cells may come from the graft donor.

Only one count was recorded for this clonotype. This may be a read error, as it is one base from a much larger clone. V gene TRBV7-8 combines with J gene TRBJ2-7, with D maybe TRBD2 (5 bases). Per the germline V gene, CDR1 is SGHVS and CDR2 is FQNEAQ. This CDR3 is 13 amino acids long. This CDR3 reads CANSLDSGNEQYF. CDR3 coding DNA: TGTGCCAACAGCTTAGATTCCGGGAACGAGCAGTACTTC.

This clonotype was found many times. The chain is built from TRBV7-7 and TRBJ1-2; D is uncertain. The CDR3 runs to 17 residues. V dropped 4 bases and J dropped 4 bases, with 22 bases sitting between them. The germline CDR1 and CDR2 sequences are SSHAT and FNYEAQ (reference sequence). CDR3 DNA sequence: TGTGCCAGCAGCTCCATTCATAAGTGCCGAAAGACCTATGGCTACACCTTC. This translates into CASSSIHKCRKTYGYTF.

At least ten counts were recorded for this clonotype. V usage is TRBV20-1 and J usage is TRBJ2-7, with 10 bases lining up with TRBD2. The CDR3 has 15 amino acids. In germline, CDR1 is DFQATT, CDR2 SNEGSKA (reference sequence). V shed 3 bases and J 0 bases; nucleotides not matched to a gene: 5. The CDR3 is CSASLAGGGSYEQYF. DNA of the CDR3: TGCAGTGCTAGTTTAGCGGGAGGCGGCTCCTACGAGCAGTACTTC.

This clonotype showed up just a few times. The chain links TRBV7-2 to TRBJ2-3; D is unresolved. Trimming took 1 base from V and 2 from J, leaving 10 bases between them. This CDR3 spans 15 amino acids. Germline V gene lookup returns CDR1 SGHTA and CDR2 FQGNSA. This CDR3 reads CASSLEITVTDTQYF. CDR3 nucleotide sequence: TGTGCCAGCAGCTTAGAGATAACGGTCACAGATACGCAGTATTTT.

The chain carries TRBV7-9 and TRBJ1-6; 7 positions match TRBD1. Germline values: CDR1 SEHNR, CDR2 FQNEAQ (reference sequence). The CDR3 loop spans 16 amino acids. After removal of 5 bases from V and 10 bases from J, the junction contained 14 bases not matched to a gene. The CDR3 sequence: CASSPPSTGLDSPLHF. The DNA for the CDR3 is TGTGCCAGCAGCCCCCCGTCGACAGGGCTGGACTCACCCCTCCACTTT.

This clonotype was seen many times. V and J are TRBV12-3 or TRBV12-4 and TRBJ1-5; D gene uncertain. This CDR3 has 14 amino acids. V shed 1 base and J shed 4 bases, with 8 bases lying between them. CDR3 sequence (DNA): TGTGCCAGCAGTTTAGAGCCGTTTAATCAGCCCCAGCATTTT. Translation gives CASSLEPFNQPQHF.

This clonotype appeared many times. The chain combines TRBV20-1 with TRBJ2-3; D may be TRBD2 (7 bases). V was clipped by 0 bases and J by 7 bases, with 20 bases between them. CDR3 size: 16 residues. Per germline, CDR1 DFQATT and CDR2 SNEGSKA (reference sequence). The CDR3 here is CSARDEGEGLKNTQYF. CDR3 in DNA: TGCAGTGCTAGAGATGAGGGGGAGGGCCTTAAAAATACGCAGTATTTT.

Concerning this clonotype: A read error may be the cause here, since a much bigger clone is one base away. Written as DNA, the CDR3 is TGTGCCAGCAGATCGTTCACAGCTACAGTCATGCAAGATACGCAGTATTTT. Its translation: CASRSFTATVMQDTQYF. The rearrangement links TRBV21-1 to TRBJ2-3. TRBV21-1 is termed a pseudogene. There are 17 residues in the CDR3.

This clonotype was counted many times. The rearrangement links TRBV29-1 to TRBJ2-5; D unclear. This CDR3 contains 12 residues. Germline CDR1 and CDR2: SQVTM and ANQGSEA. The ends were cut back, 4 bases at V and 5 bases at J, with 11 bases in the middle. CDR3: CSVVEVGETQYF. Here the CDR3 DNA reads TGCAGCGTTGTCGAAGTAGGCGAGACCCAGTACTTC.

Worth noting for this clonotype: A much larger clone lies one base from this, so it may be a read error. The genes are TRBV6-1 and TRBJ1-2; no clear D. In germline, CDR1 is MNHNS, CDR2 SASEGT. There are 17 residues in the CDR3. Trimming took off 4 bases at V and 4 bases at J, with 22 bases between the two ends. CDR3 bases: TGTGCCAGCAGTGGAAGTACGGAATGTAGAAAGACCTATGGCTACACCTTC. Translating gives CASSGSTECRKTYGYTF.

Regarding this clonotype: Just one base apart from a much larger clone, this may be a read error. The chain combines TRBV29-1 with TRBJ2-1; unclear D gene. The V gene's germline CDR1 is SQVTM and CDR2 ANQGSEA. The CDR3 spans 11 residues. CDR3 sequence: CNASIWDEQFF. The CDR3 region has the DNA TGCAACGCCTCAATCTGGGATGAGCAGTTCTTC.

With regard to this clonotype: Since a much larger clone is just one base distant, this may be a read error. The chain employs TRBV7-6 and TRBJ2-1; D remains unclear. The CDR3 covers 14 residues. In germline, CDR1 is SGHVS, CDR2 FNYEAQ. V dropped 11 bases and J dropped 7 bases, with 21 bases sitting between them. The CDR3 loop reads CAGKSDVAFNEQFF. In DNA, the CDR3 is TGTGCCGGTAAGTCCGACGTGGCGTTTAATGAGCAGTTCTTC.

This clonotype was found a few times. The chain couples TRBV5-4 to TRBJ1-1, with D possibly matching TRBD1 (5 bases). Trimming pared 4 bases from V and 4 bases from J, leaving 17 bases between. Germline values: CDR1 SGHNT, CDR2 YYREEE (reference sequence). The CDR3 contains 15 residues. CDR3: CASSARQGFGTEAFF. Here the CDR3 DNA reads TGTGCCAGCAGCGCCCGGCAGGGTTTCGGCACTGAAGCTTTCTTT.

The chain has TRBV19 and TRBJ2-1, with 8 bases identical to TRBD2. V was pared by 6 bases and J by 8 bases, with 9 bases of the junction left unmatched. CDR1 LNHDA and CDR2 SQIVND come from the germline V gene (reference sequence). The CDR3 has 14 residues. Here the CDR3 DNA reads TGTGCCAGTAGGGTTAGCGGGACTGACTATGAGCAGTTCTTC. As protein: CASRVSGTDYEQFF.

The chain couples TRBV20-1 to TRBJ2-7; TRBD2 matches at 16 bases. There are 18 residues in the CDR3. The junction had 17 bases not matched to a gene; V was cut back by 6 bases and J by 6 bases. Germline loops: CDR1 DFQATT, CDR2 SNEGSKA (reference sequence). Here the CDR3 reads CSAISNPGLAGGPREQYF. Here the CDR3 DNA reads TGCAGTGCCATATCGAATCCGGGACTAGCGGGAGGGCCCCGCGAGCAGTACTTC.

On this clonotype: A read error may explain this, as a much larger clone is one base away. The chain is built from TRBV3-1 and TRBJ2-1; D might be TRBD2 (5 bases). Trimming shortened V by 0 bases and J by 6 bases, and 12 bases separated the two germline ends. Germline assignment: CDR1 LGHDT and CDR2 YNNKEL (reference sequence). The CDR3 has 15 residues. In nucleotides, the CDR3 is TGTGCCAGCAGCCAAGACCACGCCGCGGGCAATGAGCAGTTCTTC. Its protein product is CASSQDHAAGNEQFF.

Ten or more counts support this clonotype. The J gene is TRBJ1-2, the V gene TRBV11-2; D is unclear. CDR1 and CDR2 (germline): SGHAT, FQNNGV. The V gene lost 5 bases and the J gene lost 4 bases, with 23 bases spanning the gap. The CDR3 consists of 17 residues. CDR3 region: CASSNGSTSRKTYGYTF. The CDR3 DNA follows: TGTGCCAGCAGCAATGGTTCAACAAGCAGAAAGACCTATGGCTACACCTTC. Using reference TRBV11-2 and TRBJ1-2 for the parts outside the CDR3, the full variable domain is EAGVAQSPRYKIIEKRQSVAFWCNPISGHATLYWYQQILGQGPKLLIQFQNNGVVDDSQLPKDRFSAERLKGVDSTLKIQPAKLEDSAVYLCASSNGSTSRKTYGYTFGSGTRLTVV.

As to this clonotype: This may come from a read error, since a much larger clone is one base off. The V gene is TRBV7-6, the J gene TRBJ1-2; D is undetermined. The CDR3 is made up of 17 amino acids. In germline, CDR1 is SGHVS, CDR2 FNYEAQ. In DNA, the CDR3 is TGTGCCAGCAGCACAATACATGAATCTCGAAAGACCTATGACTACACCTTC. It encodes CASSTIHESRKTYDYTF.

This clonotype was counted ten times or more. The chain joins TRBV6-5 to TRBJ2-7; 8 nucleotides match TRBD1. Trimming removed 7 bases from V and 4 bases from J; junction bases left unmatched: 6. The CDR3 runs 13 residues. Germline V gene sequence: CDR1 MNHEY, CDR2 SVGAGI. DNA of the CDR3: TGTGCCAGCACGGACGGACAGGGTTACGAGCAGTACTTC. Amino acids: CASTDGQGYEQYF.

In this sample, this clonotype turned up many times. The V and J genes are TRBV5-1 and TRBJ1-1, with 9 bases lining up with TRBD1. The trim removed 3 bases at V and 6 bases at J, leaving 6 bases unmatched. This CDR3 spans 14 amino acids. Germline loops: CDR1 SGHRS, CDR2 YFSETQ. Written as DNA, the CDR3 is TGCGCCAGCAGCTGGGACAGGGAGTTCGCTGAAGCTTTCTTT. This gives the protein CASSWDREFAEAFF.